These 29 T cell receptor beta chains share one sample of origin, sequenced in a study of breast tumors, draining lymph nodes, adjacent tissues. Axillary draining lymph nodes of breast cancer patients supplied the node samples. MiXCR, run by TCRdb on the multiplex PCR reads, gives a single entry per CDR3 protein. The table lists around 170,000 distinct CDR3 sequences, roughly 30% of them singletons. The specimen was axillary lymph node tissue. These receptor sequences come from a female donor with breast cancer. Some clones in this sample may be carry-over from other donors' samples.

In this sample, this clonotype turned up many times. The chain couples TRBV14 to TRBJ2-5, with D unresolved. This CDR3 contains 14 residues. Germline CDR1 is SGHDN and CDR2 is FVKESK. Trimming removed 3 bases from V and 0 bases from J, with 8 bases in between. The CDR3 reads CASSHGCYQETQYF. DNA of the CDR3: TGTGCCAGCAGCCACGGCTGTTACCAAGAGACCCAGTACTTC.

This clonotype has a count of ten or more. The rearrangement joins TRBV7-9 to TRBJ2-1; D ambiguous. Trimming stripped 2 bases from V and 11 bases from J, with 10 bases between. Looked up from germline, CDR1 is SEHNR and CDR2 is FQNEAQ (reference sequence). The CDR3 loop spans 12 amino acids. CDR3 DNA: TGTGCCAGCAGCTTAAACCCCGGACAGCAGTTCTTC. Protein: CASSLNPGQQFF.

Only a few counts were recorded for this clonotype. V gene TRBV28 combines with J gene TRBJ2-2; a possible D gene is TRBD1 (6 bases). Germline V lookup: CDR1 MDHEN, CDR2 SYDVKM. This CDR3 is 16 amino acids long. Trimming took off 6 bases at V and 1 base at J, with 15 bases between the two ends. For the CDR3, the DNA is TGTGCCAGCAGAATACACCCGGGACAGAACACCGGGGAGCTGTTTTTT. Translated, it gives CASRIHPGQNTGELFF.

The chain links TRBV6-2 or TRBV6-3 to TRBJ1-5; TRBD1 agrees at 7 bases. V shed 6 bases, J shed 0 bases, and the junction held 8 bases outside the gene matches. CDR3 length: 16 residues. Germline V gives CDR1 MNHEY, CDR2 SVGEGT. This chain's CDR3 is CASRTQGHYSNQPQHF. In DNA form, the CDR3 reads TGTGCCAGCAGAACACAGGGGCACTATAGCAATCAGCCCCAGCATTTT.

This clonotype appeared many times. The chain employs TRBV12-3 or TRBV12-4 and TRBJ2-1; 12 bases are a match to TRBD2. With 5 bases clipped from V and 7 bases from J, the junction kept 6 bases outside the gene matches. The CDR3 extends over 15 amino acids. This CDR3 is CASSLLAGGHNEQFF. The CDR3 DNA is TGTGCCAGCAGTCTTCTAGCGGGGGGGCATAATGAGCAGTTCTTC.

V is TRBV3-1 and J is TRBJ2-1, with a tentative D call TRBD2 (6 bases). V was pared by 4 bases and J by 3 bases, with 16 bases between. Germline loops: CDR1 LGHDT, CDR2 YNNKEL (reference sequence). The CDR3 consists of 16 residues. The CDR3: CASSLRGTDYYNEQFF. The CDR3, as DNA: TGTGCCAGCAGCCTACGGGGGACGGATTACTACAATGAGCAGTTCTTC.

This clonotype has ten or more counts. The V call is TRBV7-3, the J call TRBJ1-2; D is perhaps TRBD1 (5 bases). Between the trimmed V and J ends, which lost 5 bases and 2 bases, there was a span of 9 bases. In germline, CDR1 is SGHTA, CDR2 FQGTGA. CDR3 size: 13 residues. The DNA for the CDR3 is TGTGCCAGCAGCCCGGGACCCAACTATGGCTACACCTTC. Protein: CASSPGPNYGYTF.

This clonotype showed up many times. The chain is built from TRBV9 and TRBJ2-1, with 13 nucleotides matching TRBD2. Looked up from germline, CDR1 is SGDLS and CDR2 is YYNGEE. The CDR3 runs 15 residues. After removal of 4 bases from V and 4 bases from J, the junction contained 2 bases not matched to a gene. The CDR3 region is CASSSGLAGYNEQFF. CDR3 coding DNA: TGTGCCAGCAGCTCGGGACTAGCGGGATACAATGAGCAGTTCTTC.

The CDR3 sequence: CSVGTGSTEAFF. In DNA, the CDR3 is TGCAGCGTGGGGACAGGGAGCACTGAAGCTTTCTTT. The chain carries TRBV29-1 and TRBJ1-1; TRBD1 matches at 9 bases. With 6 bases clipped from V and 4 bases from J, the junction kept 3 bases outside the gene matches. The germline CDR1 and CDR2 sequences are SQVTM and ANQGSEA. The CDR3 runs to 12 residues.

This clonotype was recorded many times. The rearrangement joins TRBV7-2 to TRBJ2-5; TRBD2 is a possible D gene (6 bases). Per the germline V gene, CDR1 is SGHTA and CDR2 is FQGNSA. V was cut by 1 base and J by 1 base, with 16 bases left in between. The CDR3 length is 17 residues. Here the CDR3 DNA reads TGTGCCAGCAGCTTAGTTGGCGGGGATCCTCTCCAAGAGACCCAGTACTTC. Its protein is CASSLVGGDPLQETQYF.

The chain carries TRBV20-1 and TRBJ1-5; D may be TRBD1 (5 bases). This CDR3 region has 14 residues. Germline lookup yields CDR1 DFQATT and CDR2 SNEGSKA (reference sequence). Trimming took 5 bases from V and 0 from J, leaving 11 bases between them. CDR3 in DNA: TGCAGTGCTGGGAGACAGTATAGCAATCAGCCCCAGCATTTT. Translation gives CSAGRQYSNQPQHF.

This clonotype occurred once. The CDR3 region has the DNA TGTGCCAGTAGGAACCTACTGGGGGGGCAGTACACAGATACGCAGTATTTT. It yields the protein CASRNLLGGQYTDTQYF. The genes are TRBV19 and TRBJ2-3; D perhaps matches TRBD2 (7 bases). V was cut by 6 bases and J by 2 bases, with 21 bases left in between. The CDR3 is 17 amino acids. CDR1 and CDR2 (germline): LNHDA, SQIVND (reference sequence).

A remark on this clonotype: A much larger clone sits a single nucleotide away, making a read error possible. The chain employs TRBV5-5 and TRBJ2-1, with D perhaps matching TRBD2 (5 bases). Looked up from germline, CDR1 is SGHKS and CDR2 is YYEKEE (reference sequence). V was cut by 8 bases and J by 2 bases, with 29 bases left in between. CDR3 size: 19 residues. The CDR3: CASSMWRAWVVNAYNEQFF. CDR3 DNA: TGTGCCAGTAGTATGTGGCGGGCTTGGGTTGTTAACGCCTACAATGAGCAGTTCTTC.

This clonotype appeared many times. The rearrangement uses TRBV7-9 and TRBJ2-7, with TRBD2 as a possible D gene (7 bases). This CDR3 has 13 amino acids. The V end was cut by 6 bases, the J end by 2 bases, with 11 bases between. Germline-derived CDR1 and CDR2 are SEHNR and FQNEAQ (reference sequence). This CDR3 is CASSGGAPYEQYF. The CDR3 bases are TGTGCCAGCAGTGGGGGGGCCCCCTACGAGCAGTACTTC.

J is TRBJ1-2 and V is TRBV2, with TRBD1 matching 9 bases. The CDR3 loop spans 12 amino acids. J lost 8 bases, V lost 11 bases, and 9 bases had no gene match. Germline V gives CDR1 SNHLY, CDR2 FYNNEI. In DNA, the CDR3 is TGTGCCCGAAGACAGGGGGATAGAGGCTACACCTTC. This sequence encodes CARRQGDRGYTF.

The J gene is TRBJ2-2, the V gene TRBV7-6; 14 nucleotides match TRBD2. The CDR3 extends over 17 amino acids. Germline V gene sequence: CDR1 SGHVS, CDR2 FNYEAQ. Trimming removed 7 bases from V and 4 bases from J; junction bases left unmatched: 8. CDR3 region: CASTLGLAGGSTGELFF. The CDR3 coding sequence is TGTGCCAGCACCCTCGGACTAGCGGGAGGATCCACCGGGGAGCTGTTTTTT.

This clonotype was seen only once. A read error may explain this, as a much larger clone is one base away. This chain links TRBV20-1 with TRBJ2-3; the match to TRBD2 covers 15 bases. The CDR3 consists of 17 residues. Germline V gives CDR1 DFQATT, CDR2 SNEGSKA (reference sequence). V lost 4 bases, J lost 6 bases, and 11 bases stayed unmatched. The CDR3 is CSAKRTSGGVVADTQYF. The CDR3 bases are TGCAGTGCTAAACGGACTAGCGGGGGGGTGGTGGCGGATACGCAGTATTTT.

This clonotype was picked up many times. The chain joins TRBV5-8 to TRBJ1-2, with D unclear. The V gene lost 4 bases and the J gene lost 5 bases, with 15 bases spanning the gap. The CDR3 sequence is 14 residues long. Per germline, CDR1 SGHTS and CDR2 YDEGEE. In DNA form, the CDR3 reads TGTGCCAGCAGCCCCCGACTCTGGACGTATGGCTACACCTTC. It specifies CASSPRLWTYGYTF. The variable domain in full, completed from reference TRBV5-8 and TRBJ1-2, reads EAGVTQSPTHLIKTRGQQATLRCSPISGHTSVYWYQQALGLGLQFLLWYDEGEERNRGNFPPRFSGRQFPNYSSELNVNALELEDSALYLCASSPRLWTYGYTFGSGTRLTVV.

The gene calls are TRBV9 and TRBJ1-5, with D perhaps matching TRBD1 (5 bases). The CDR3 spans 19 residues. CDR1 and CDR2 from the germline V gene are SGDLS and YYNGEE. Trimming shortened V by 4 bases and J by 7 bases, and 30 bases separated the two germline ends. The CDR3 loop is CASSLLTETGELLGQPQHF. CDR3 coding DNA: TGTGCCAGCAGCTTACTGACAGAAACCGGGGAGCTGTTAGGGCAGCCCCAGCATTTT.

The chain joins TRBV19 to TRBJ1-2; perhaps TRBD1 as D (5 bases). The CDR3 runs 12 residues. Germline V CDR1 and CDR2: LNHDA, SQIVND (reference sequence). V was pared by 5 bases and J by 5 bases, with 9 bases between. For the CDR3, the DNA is TGTGCCAGTAGTTCGGGACCGTATGGCTACACCTTC. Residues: CASSSGPYGYTF.

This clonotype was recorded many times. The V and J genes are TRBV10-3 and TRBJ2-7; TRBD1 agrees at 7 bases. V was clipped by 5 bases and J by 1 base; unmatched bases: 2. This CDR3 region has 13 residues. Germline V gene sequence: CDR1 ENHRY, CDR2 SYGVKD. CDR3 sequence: CAISKTGSYEQYF. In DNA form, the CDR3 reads TGTGCCATCAGTAAGACAGGGTCCTACGAGCAGTACTTC.

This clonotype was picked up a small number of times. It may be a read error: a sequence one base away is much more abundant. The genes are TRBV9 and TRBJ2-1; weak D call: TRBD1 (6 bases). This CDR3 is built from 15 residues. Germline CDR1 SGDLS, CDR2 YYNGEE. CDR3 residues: CASSVVPGAMNEPFF. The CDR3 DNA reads TGTGCCAGCAGCGTAGTCCCAGGGGCGATGAATGAGCCGTTCTTC.

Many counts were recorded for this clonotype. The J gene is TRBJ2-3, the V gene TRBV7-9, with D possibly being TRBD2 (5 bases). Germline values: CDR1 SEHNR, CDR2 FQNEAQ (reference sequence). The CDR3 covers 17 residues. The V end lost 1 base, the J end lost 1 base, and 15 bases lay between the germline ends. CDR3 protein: CASSLGLAQLRTDTQYF. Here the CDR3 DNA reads TGTGCCAGCAGCTTAGGTCTAGCTCAGCTTCGCACAGATACGCAGTATTTT.

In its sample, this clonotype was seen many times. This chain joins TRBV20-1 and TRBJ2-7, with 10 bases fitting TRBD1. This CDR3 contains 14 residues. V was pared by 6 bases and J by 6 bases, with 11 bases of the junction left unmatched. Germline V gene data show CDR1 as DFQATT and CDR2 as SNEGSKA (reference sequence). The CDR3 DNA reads TGCAGTGCCGAGGGTTGGGACAGGGGTTTCGAGCAGTACTTC. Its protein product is CSAEGWDRGFEQYF.

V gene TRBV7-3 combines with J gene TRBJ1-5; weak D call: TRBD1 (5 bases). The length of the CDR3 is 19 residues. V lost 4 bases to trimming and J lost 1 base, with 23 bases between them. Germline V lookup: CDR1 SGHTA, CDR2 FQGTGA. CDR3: CASSSYTGVRKGSNQPQHF. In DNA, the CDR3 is TGTGCCAGCAGCTCCTATACCGGGGTCCGCAAGGGGAGCAATCAGCCCCAGCATTTT.

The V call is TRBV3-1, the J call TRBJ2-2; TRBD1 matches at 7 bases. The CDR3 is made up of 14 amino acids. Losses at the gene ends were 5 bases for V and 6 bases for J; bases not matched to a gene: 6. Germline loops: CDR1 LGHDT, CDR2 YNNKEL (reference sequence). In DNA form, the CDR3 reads TGTGCCAGCAGCGCGAACAGGGGTGCCGGGGAGCTGTTTTTT. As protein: CASSANRGAGELFF.

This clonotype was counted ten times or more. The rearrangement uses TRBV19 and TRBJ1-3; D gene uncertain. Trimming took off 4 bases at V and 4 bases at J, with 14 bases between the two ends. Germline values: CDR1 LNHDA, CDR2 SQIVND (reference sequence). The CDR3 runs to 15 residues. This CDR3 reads CASSTTVSDGNTIYF. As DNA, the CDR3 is TGTGCCAGTAGTACAACGGTTTCAGACGGAAACACCATATATTTT.

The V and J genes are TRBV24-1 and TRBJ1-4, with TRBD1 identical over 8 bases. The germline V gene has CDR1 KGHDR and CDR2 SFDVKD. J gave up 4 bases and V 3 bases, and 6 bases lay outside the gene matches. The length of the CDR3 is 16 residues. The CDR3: CATSDRTGFDNEKLFF. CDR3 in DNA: TGTGCCACCAGTGATCGGACAGGGTTTGATAATGAAAAACTGTTTTTT.

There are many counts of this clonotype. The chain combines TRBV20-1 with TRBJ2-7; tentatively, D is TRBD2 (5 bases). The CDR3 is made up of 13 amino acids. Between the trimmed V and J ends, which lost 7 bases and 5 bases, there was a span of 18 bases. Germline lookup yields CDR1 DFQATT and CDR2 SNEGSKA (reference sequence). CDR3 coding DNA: TGCAGTGGGGCCAAGAGGGCTCGCGACGAGCAGTACTTC. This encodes CSGAKRARDEQYF.